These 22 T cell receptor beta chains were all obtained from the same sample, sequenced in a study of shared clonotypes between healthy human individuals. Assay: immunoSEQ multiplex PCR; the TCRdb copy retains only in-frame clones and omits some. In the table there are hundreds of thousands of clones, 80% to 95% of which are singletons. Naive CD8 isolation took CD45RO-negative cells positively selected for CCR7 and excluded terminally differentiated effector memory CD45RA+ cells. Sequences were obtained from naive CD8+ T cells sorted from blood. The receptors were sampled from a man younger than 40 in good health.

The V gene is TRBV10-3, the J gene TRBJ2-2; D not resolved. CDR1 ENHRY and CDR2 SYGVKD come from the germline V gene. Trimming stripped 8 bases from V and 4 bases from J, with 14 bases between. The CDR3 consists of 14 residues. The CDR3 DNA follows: TGTGCCATCCCCCTGGCGGCGCGCACCGGGGAGCTGTTTTTT. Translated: CAIPLAARTGELFF.

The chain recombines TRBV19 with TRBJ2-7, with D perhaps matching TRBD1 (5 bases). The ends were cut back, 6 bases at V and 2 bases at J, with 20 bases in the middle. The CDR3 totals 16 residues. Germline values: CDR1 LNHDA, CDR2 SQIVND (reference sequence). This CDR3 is CASSLTTVVGTYEQYF. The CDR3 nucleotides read TGTGCCAGTAGCCTAACGACAGTCGTGGGGACCTACGAGCAGTACTTC.

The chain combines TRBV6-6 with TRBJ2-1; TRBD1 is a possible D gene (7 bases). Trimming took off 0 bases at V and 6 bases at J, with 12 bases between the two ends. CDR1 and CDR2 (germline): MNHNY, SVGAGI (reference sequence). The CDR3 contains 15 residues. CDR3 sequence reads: CASSYSHRGGNEQFF. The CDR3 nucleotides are TGTGCCAGCAGTTACTCGCACAGGGGAGGCAATGAGCAGTTCTTC.

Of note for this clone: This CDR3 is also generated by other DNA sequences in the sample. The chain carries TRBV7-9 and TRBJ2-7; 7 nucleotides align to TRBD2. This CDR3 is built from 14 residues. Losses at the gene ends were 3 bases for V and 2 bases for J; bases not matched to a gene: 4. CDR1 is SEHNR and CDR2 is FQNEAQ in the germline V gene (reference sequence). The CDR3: CASSLVGRAYEQYF. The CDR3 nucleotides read TGTGCCAGCAGCTTGGTAGGGAGGGCCTACGAGCAGTACTTC.

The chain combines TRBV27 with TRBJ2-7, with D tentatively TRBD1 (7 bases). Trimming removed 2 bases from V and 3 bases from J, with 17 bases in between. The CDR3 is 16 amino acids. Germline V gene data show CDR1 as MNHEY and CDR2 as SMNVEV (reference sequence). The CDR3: CASSLKEGAKGYEQYF. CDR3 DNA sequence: TGTGCCAGCAGTTTAAAGGAGGGGGCGAAGGGCTACGAGCAGTACTTC.

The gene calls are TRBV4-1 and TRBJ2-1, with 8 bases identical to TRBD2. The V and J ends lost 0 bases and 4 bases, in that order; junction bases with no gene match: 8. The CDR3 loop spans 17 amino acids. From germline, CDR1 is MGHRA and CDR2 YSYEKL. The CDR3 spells CASSQEASSGLYNEQFF. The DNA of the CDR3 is TGCGCCAGCAGCCAAGAAGCGTCTAGCGGGCTTTACAATGAGCAGTTCTTC.

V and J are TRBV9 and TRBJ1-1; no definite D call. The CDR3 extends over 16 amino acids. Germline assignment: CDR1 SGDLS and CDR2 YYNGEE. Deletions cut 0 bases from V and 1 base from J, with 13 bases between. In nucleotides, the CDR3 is TGTGCCAGCAGCGTAGACCCAAGAAGAGAGAACACTGAAGCTTTCTTT. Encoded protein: CASSVDPRRENTEAFF.

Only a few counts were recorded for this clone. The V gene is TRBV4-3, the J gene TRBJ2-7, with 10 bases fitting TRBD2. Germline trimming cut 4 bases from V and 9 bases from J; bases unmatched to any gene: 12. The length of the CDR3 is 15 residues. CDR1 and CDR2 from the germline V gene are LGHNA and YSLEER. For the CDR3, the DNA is TGCGCCAGCAGCCCCAGGTTAGCGGGAGGTCAGGTGCAGTACTTC. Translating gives CASSPRLAGGQVQYF.

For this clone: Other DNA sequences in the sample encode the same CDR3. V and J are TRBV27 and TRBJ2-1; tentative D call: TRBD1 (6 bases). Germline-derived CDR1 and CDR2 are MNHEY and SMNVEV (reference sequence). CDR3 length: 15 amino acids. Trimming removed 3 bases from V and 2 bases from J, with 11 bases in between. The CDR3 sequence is CASSLTGTPYNEQFF. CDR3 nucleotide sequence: TGTGCCAGCAGTTTGACAGGTACTCCCTACAATGAGCAGTTCTTC.

Here the CDR3 reads CASSPRYTGRTSGSGKHNEQFF. In DNA form, the CDR3 reads TGTGCCAGCAGCCCCAGATACACAGGGAGGACTAGCGGGAGTGGAAAACACAATGAGCAGTTCTTC. V usage is TRBV4-2 and J usage is TRBJ2-1; 13 bases are a match to TRBD2. V was pared by 4 bases and J by 5 bases, with 23 bases of the junction left unmatched. The length of the CDR3 is 22 residues. In germline, CDR1 is LGHNA, CDR2 YNFKEQ.

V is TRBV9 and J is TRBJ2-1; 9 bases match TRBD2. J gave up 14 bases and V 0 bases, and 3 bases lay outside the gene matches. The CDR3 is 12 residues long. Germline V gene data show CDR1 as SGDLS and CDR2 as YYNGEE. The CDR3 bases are TGTGCCAGCAGCGTAGCTAGCGGGAAGGAGTTCTTC. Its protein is CASSVASGKEFF.

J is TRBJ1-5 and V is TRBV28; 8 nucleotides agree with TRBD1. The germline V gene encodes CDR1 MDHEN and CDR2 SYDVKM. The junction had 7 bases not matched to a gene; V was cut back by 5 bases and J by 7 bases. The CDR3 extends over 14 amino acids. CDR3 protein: CASSTLDRGQPQHF. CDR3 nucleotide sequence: TGTGCCAGCAGTACCCTCGACAGGGGCCAGCCCCAGCATTTT.

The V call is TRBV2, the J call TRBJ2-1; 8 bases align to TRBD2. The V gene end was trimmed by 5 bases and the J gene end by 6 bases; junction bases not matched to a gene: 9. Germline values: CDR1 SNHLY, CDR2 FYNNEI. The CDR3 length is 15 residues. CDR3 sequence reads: CASSTWTSQINEQFF. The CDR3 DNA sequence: TGTGCCAGCAGTACTTGGACTAGCCAGATCAATGAGCAGTTCTTC.

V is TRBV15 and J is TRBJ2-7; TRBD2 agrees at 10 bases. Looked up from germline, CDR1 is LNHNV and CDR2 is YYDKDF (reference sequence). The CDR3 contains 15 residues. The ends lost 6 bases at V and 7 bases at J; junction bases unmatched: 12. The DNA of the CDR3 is TGTGCCACCAGGGAAACTCTAGCGGGAGTGGGGGAGCAGTACTTC. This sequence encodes CATRETLAGVGEQYF.

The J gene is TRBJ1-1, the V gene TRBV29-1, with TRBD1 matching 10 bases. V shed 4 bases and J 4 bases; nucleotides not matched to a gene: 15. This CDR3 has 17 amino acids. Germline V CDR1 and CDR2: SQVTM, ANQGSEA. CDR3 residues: CSVGLRSGTGVGTEAFF. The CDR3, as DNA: TGCAGCGTTGGCCTCCGTTCGGGGACAGGGGTGGGCACTGAAGCTTTCTTT.

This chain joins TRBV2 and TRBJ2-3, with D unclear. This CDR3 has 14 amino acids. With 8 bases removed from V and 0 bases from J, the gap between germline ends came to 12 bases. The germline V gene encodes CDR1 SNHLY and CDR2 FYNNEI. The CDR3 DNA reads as TGTGCCAGCTCCTCCGAGCGTAGCACAGATACGCAGTATTTT. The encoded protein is CASSSERSTDTQYF. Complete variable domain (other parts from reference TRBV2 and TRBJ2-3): EPEVTQTPSHQVTQMGQEVILRCVPISNHLYFYWYRQILGQKVEFLVSFYNNEISEKSEIFDDQFSVERPDGSNFTLKIRSTKLEDSAMYFCASSSERSTDTQYFGPGTRLTVL.

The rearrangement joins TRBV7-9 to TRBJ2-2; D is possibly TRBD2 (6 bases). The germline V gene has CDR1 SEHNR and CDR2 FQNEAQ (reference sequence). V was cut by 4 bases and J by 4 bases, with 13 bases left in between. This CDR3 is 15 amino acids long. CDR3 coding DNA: TGTGCCAGCAGCTCGGTGCTCGGGGGCACCGGGGAGCTGTTTTTT. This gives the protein CASSSVLGGTGELFF.

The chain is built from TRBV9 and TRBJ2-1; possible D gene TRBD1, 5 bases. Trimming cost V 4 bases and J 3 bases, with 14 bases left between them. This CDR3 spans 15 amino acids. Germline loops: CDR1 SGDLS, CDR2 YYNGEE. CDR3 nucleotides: TGTGCCAGCAGCCCCAGGGTCTACGACTACAATGAGCAGTTCTTC. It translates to CASSPRVYDYNEQFF. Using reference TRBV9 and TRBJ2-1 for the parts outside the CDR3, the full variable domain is DSGVTQTPKHLITATGQRVTLRCSPRSGDLSVYWYQQSLDQGLQFLIQYYNGEERAKGNILERFSAQQFPDLHSELNLSSLELGDSALYFCASSPRVYDYNEQFFGPGTRLTVL.

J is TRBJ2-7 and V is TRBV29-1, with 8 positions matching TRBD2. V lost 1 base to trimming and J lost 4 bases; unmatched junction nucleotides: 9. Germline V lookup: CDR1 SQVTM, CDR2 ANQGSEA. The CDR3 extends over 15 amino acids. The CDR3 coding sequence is TGCAGCGTTGAAGCTATTGAGCGGGAGACGTACGAGCAGTACTTC. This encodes CSVEAIERETYEQYF.

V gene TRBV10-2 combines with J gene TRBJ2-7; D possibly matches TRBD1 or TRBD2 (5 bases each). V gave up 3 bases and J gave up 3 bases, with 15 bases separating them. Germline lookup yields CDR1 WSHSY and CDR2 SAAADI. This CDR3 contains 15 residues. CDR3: CASSDPRDGYYEQYF. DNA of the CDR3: TGCGCCAGCAGTGACCCGAGGGACGGTTACTACGAGCAGTACTTC.

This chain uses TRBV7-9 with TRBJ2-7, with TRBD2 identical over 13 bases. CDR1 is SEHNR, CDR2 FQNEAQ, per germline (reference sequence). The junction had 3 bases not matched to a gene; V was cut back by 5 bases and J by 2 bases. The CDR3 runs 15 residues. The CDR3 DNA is TGTGCCAGCAGCGTACTAGCGGGAGGGCCCTACGAGCAGTACTTC. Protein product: CASSVLAGGPYEQYF.

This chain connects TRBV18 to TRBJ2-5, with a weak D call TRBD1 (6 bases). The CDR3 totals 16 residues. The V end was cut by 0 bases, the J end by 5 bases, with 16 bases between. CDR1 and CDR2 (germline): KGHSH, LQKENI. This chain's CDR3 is CASSPPRTGNTETQYF. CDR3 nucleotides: TGTGCCAGCTCACCACCGAGAACAGGGAATACGGAGACCCAGTACTTC.